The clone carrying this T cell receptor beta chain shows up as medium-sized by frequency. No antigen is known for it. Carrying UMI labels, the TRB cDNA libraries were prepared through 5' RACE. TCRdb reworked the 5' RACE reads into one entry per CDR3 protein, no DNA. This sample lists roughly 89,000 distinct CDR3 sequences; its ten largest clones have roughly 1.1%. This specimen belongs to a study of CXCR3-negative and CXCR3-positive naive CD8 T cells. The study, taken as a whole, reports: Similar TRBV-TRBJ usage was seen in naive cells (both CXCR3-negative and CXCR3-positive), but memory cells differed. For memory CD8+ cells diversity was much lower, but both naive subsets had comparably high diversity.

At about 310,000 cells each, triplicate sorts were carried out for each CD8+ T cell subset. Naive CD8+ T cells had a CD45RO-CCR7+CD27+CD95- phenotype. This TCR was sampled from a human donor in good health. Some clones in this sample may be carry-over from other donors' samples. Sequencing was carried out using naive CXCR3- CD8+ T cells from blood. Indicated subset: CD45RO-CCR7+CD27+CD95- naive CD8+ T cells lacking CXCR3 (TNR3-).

The CDR3 sequence: CSARWTSDYEQYF. This chain connects TRBV20-1 to TRBJ2-7; TCRdb's assignment of TRBD2 cannot be checked, as there is no DNA. CDR3 length: 13 amino acids. The germline V gene has CDR1 DFQATT and CDR2 SNEGSKA (reference sequence).